One and the same sample provided the 25 T cell receptor beta chains below, sequenced in a study of blood T cell repertoires in COVID-19. TCRdb's copy holds only in-frame clones and misses some; the assay was immunoSEQ multiplex PCR. The data show about 64,000 clones, about 80% seen once. Input material: peripheral blood. The receptors come from a man in his sixties with COVID-19, enrolled during active disease.

The chain combines TRBV11-3 with TRBJ2-4, with a weak D call TRBD2 (7 bases). The CDR3 loop spans 14 amino acids. With 7 bases removed from V and 8 bases from J, the gap between germline ends came to 18 bases. Germline lookup yields CDR1 SGHNT and CDR2 YENEEA. This CDR3 is CASTRGASSYIQYF. The CDR3 DNA reads as TGTGCCAGCACCCGGGGGGCCAGTTCATACATTCAGTACTTC.

This clone was picked up many times. CDR3 in DNA: TGTGCCAGTAGTATCGGTCAGCCCCAGCATTTT. Translation gives CASSIGQPQHF. The chain has TRBV19 and TRBJ1-5, with D unclear. This CDR3 is 11 amino acids long. In germline, CDR1 is LNHDA, CDR2 SQIVND (reference sequence). V lost 3 bases, J lost 6 bases, and 3 bases lay in between. The full variable domain, in which reference TRBV19 and TRBJ1-5 provide the parts outside the CDR3, is DGGITQSPKYLFRKEGQNVTLSCEQNLNHDAMYWYRQDPGQGLRLIYYSQIVNDFQKGDIAEGYSVSREKKESFPLTVTSAQKNPTAFYLCASSIGQPQHFGDGTRLSIL.

This clone was detected only once. The chain has TRBV30 and TRBJ1-2; 7 bases agree with TRBD1. The CDR3 has 14 amino acids. Per germline, CDR1 GTSNPN and CDR2 SVGIG (reference sequence). J was trimmed by 0 bases and V by 2 bases; bases with no gene match: 3. CDR3 residues: CAWSSGTANYGYTF. CDR3 coding DNA: TGTGCCTGGAGTAGTGGGACAGCTAACTATGGCTACACCTTC. Filled out from reference TRBV30 and TRBJ1-2, the complete variable domain reads SQTIHQWPATLVQPVGSPLSLECTVEGTSNPNLYWYRQAAGRGLQLLFYSVGIGQISSEVPQNLSASRPQDRQFILSSKKLLLSDSGFYLCAWSSGTANYGYTFGSGTRLTVV.

This sequence joins TRBV9 and TRBJ2-3; 13 bases align to TRBD2. This CDR3 is built from 18 residues. The V gene's germline CDR1 is SGDLS and CDR2 YYNGEE. V shed 4 bases, J shed 4 bases, and the junction held 12 bases outside the gene matches. CDR3 protein: CASSSAGTSGTGADTQYF. CDR3 bases: TGTGCCAGCAGCTCCGCCGGGACTAGCGGGACGGGCGCAGATACGCAGTATTTT.

The chain is built from TRBV7-3 and TRBJ2-3; 12 nucleotides agree with TRBD2. The CDR3 runs to 16 residues. J gave up 1 base and V 4 bases, and 3 bases lay outside the gene matches. Germline loops: CDR1 SGHTA, CDR2 FQGTGA. The CDR3 protein is CASSSSGGAGTDTQYF. The CDR3 DNA reads TGTGCCAGCAGCTCTAGCGGGGGGGCCGGCACAGATACGCAGTATTTT.

This clone was picked up one time. V and J are TRBV27 and TRBJ1-6; D is possibly TRBD1 (5 bases). Germline V CDR1 and CDR2: MNHEY, SMNVEV (reference sequence). The CDR3 length is 17 residues. Trimming removed 0 bases at V and 4 bases at J, with 13 bases between. CDR3 region: CASSLSRGGYYNSPLHF. In DNA form, the CDR3 reads TGTGCCAGCAGTTTATCCCGCGGGGGGTATTATAATTCACCCCTCCACTTT.

J is TRBJ2-7 and V is TRBV12-3 or TRBV12-4; maybe TRBD2 (6 bases). This CDR3 region has 13 residues. V shed 2 bases and J shed 6 bases, with 11 bases lying between them. The DNA for the CDR3 is TGTGCCAGCAGTTTAATGGAGGGGCGCGAGCAGTACTTC. Protein product: CASSLMEGREQYF.

This chain links TRBV4-2 with TRBJ2-5; the match to TRBD2 covers 14 bases. There are 16 residues in the CDR3. Germline CDR1 reads LGHNA; CDR2 reads YNFKEQ. V dropped 5 bases and J dropped 4; count of bases not matched to a gene: 6. CDR3 loop: CASSATSGGARETQYF. CDR3 coding DNA: TGTGCCAGCAGCGCGACTAGCGGGGGGGCCAGAGAGACCCAGTACTTC.

This sequence joins TRBV30 and TRBJ2-5, with D possibly matching TRBD1 (5 bases). V was pared by 2 bases and J by 4 bases, with 14 bases between. This CDR3 has 14 amino acids. The germline gives CDR1 GTSNPN, CDR2 SVGIG (reference sequence). The CDR3 bases are TGTGCCTGGAGTTTGGCAGGGTCGGCAGAGACCCAGTACTTC. Encoded protein: CAWSLAGSAETQYF.

The V gene is TRBV6-5, the J gene TRBJ2-1, with 12 bases identical to TRBD2. The germline gives CDR1 MNHEY, CDR2 SVGAGI. This CDR3 comprises 14 residues. Losses at the gene ends were 7 bases for V and 8 bases for J; bases not matched to a gene: 6. Written as DNA, the CDR3 is TGTGCCAGCACCAGGACTAGCGGGATTCATGAGCAGTTCTTC. It yields the protein CASTRTSGIHEQFF.

The table lists this clone with a few counts. This chain uses TRBV2 with TRBJ2-2; maybe TRBD1 (5 bases). The germline V gene encodes CDR1 SNHLY and CDR2 FYNNEI. The V and J ends lost 3 bases and 5 bases respectively, with 7 bases between them. The CDR3 is made up of 13 amino acids. The CDR3 here is CASSDQGTGELFF. In nucleotides, the CDR3 is TGTGCCAGCAGTGATCAGGGTACCGGGGAGCTGTTTTTT.

V usage is TRBV20-1 and J usage is TRBJ2-6; no clear D gene. Germline-derived CDR1 and CDR2 are DFQATT and SNEGSKA (reference sequence). V lost 3 bases to trimming and J lost 5 bases, with 5 bases between them. The CDR3 extends over 12 amino acids. The CDR3 region is CSASGRANVLTF. In DNA form, the CDR3 reads TGCAGTGCTAGTGGTAGGGCCAACGTCCTGACTTTC.

This clone appeared a few times. The chain combines TRBV7-9 with TRBJ2-2; D is uncertain. CDR1 SEHNR and CDR2 FQNEAQ come from the germline V gene (reference sequence). This CDR3 has 12 residues. V lost 4 bases and J 5 bases, leaving 5 bases between the germline ends. CDR3 sequence reads: CASSYNTGELFF. CDR3 sequence (DNA): TGTGCCAGCAGCTACAATACCGGGGAGCTGTTTTTT.

The genes are TRBV6-6 and TRBJ2-1, with 9 positions matching TRBD2. V trimming: 4 bases; J trimming: 6 bases; junction bases outside the gene matches: 7. The CDR3 runs 15 residues. CDR1 MNHNY and CDR2 SVGAGI come from the germline V gene (reference sequence). The CDR3 reads CASSSTSGPPNEQFF. The CDR3 DNA sequence: TGTGCCAGCAGTTCAACTAGCGGGCCACCCAATGAGCAGTTCTTC.

V usage is TRBV28 and J usage is TRBJ1-1; 9 bases line up with TRBD1. CDR1 is MDHEN, CDR2 SYDVKM, per germline. Unmatched junction bases numbered 6, after V lost 5 bases and J lost 5 bases. The CDR3 covers 14 residues. The CDR3 here is CASSNRGRGTEAFF. In DNA form, the CDR3 reads TGTGCCAGCAGTAACAGGGGGCGGGGGACTGAAGCTTTCTTT.

The chain uses TRBV7-3 and TRBJ2-1; 7 bases line up with TRBD2. Trimming took 4 bases from V and 8 from J; bases not matched to a gene: 8. Germline V gene sequence: CDR1 SGHTA, CDR2 FQGTGA. This CDR3 is built from 14 residues. The CDR3: CASSSGGSLDEQFF. CDR3 DNA: TGTGCCAGCAGCTCGGGGGGTAGTCTTGATGAGCAGTTCTTC.

This sequence joins TRBV28 and TRBJ2-3; a possible D gene is TRBD2 (5 bases). The V gene's germline CDR1 is MDHEN and CDR2 SYDVKM. The CDR3 is made up of 11 amino acids. V was shortened by 9 bases and J by 9 bases, with 13 bases between the two germline ends. CDR3 sequence reads: CASVGVETQYF. The CDR3 nucleotides are TGTGCCAGTGTCGGGGTGGAAACGCAGTATTTT.

This clone was counted only a few times. This sequence joins TRBV7-3 and TRBJ2-5; possible D gene TRBD2, 5 bases. V was pared by 5 bases and J by 5 bases, with 12 bases between. Germline CDR1 is SGHTA and CDR2 is FQGTGA. The CDR3 has 13 amino acids. The CDR3 loop is CASSQEREETQYF. As DNA, the CDR3 is TGTGCCAGCAGCCAGGAAAGGGAGGAGACCCAGTACTTC.

V usage is TRBV2 and J usage is TRBJ2-1; TRBD2 matches at 10 bases. Per the germline V gene, CDR1 is SNHLY and CDR2 is FYNNEI. This CDR3 is built from 16 residues. Unmatched junction bases numbered 12, after V lost 5 bases and J lost 8 bases. In DNA, the CDR3 is TGTGCCAGCAGTCTCGGGGCTAGCGGGGGATCCGATGAGCAGTTCTTC. Translated, it gives CASSLGASGGSDEQFF.

The V and J genes are TRBV24-1 and TRBJ1-2, with 7 bases aligning to TRBD1. CDR3 length: 14 amino acids. CDR1 is KGHDR, CDR2 SFDVKD, per germline. Trimming cost V 4 bases and J 8 bases; bases outside gene matches: 9. The CDR3 region is CATSDQTGPRGYTF. CDR3 nucleotides: TGTGCCACCAGTGACCAGACAGGGCCGAGGGGCTACACCTTC.

The genes are TRBV28 and TRBJ2-7, with D uncertain. The V end lost 5 bases, the J end lost 4 bases, and 18 bases lay between the germline ends. This CDR3 is 15 amino acids long. CDR1 is MDHEN, CDR2 SYDVKM, per germline. The CDR3 here is CASSPHRAGNYEQYF. In nucleotides, the CDR3 is TGTGCCAGCAGTCCCCACCGAGCAGGTAATTACGAGCAGTACTTC. Using reference TRBV28 and TRBJ2-7 for the parts outside the CDR3, the full variable domain is DVKVTQSSRYLVKRTGEKVFLECVQDMDHENMFWYRQDPGLGLRLIYFSYDVKMKEKGDIPEGYSVSREKKERFSLILESASTNQTSMYLCASSPHRAGNYEQYFGPGTRLTVT.

In its sample, this clone was seen a few times. The rearrangement joins TRBV6-5 to TRBJ1-2; TRBD1 aligns across 7 bases. The CDR3 loop spans 14 amino acids. The germline gives CDR1 MNHEY, CDR2 SVGAGI. V dropped 2 bases and J dropped 2; count of bases not matched to a gene: 2. The CDR3 sequence is CASSYPGQNYGYTF. DNA of the CDR3: TGTGCCAGCAGTTACCCGGGACAGAACTATGGCTACACCTTC.

The count of this clone is one. V and J are TRBV11-2 and TRBJ2-7; 7 nucleotides match TRBD2. This CDR3 is built from 15 residues. Germline-derived CDR1 and CDR2 are SGHAT and FQNNGV. V was clipped by 2 bases and J by 5 bases; unmatched bases: 9. CDR3 DNA sequence: TGTGCCAGCAGCTTACAGTCAGGGAGCGGGGACGAGCAGTACTTC. Its protein product is CASSLQSGSGDEQYF.

The V and J genes are TRBV11-3 and TRBJ2-3; D gene unclear. The CDR3 loop spans 14 amino acids. The germline gives CDR1 SGHNT, CDR2 YENEEA. Between the trimmed V and J ends, which lost 0 bases and 5 bases, there was a span of 9 bases. CDR3 residues: CASSLDRVIDTQYF. The CDR3 coding sequence is TGTGCCAGCAGCTTAGATCGGGTGATAGATACGCAGTATTTT.

The chain couples TRBV6-1 to TRBJ1-6; D is undetermined. The germline gives CDR1 MNHNS, CDR2 SASEGT. This CDR3 is 13 amino acids long. Trimming pared 3 bases from V and 4 bases from J, leaving 4 bases between. In DNA form, the CDR3 reads TGTGCCAGCAGTGACAGATATAATTCACCCCTCCACTTT. This gives the protein CASSDRYNSPLHF.